This T cell receptor beta chain was profiled in a study of T cell responses to AZD1222 COVID-19 vaccine. The germline gives CDR1 MDHEN, CDR2 SYDVKM. Trimming took 5 bases from V and 3 from J, leaving 10 bases between them. The CDR3 extends over 13 amino acids. This clone has just one count. TCRdb's table, derived via immunoSEQ multiplex PCR, lists solely in-frame clones and lacks some. This table has 45,000 to 65,000 clones, 60% to 80% appearing once. Sequenced here: peripheral blood, sampled 28 days after the second AZD1222 dose. The V gene is TRBV28, the J gene TRBJ1-2; no clear D gene. The origin of this receptor is an adult who received the AZD1222 COVID-19 vaccine. CDR3 region: CASSPTPDYGYTF. CDR3 nucleotide sequence: TGTGCCAGCAGTCCCACCCCGGACTATGGCTACACCTTC.